This T cell receptor (beta chain) originates from a study of beta chain features in type 1 diabetes. Study-level results: Shortening of TCRB CDR3s, moderate but significant, appeared in all four CD4+ subsets of Type 1 diabetes patients. Small HLA sub-analyses could not settle whether HLA shapes TCRB rearrangement.

Every isolated RNA sample was fully reverse transcribed, so sequencing captured expressed TCRB transcripts. Method: immunoSEQ multiplex PCR; TCRdb's copy keeps in-frame clones and lacks some. The sample contains about 240,000 clones, 25% to 30% of which appear only once. With respect to this clone: What it binds is unknown.

Populations isolated by sorting all had purity greater than 95%. Sequencing input: central memory CD4+ T cells from blood. This sequence originates from a man in his thirties or forties in good health.

The CDR3 DNA reads as TGTGCCAGCAGCTCGGCTAGCGGGAGCCATACGCAGTATTTT. It specifies CASSSASGSHTQYF. J is TRBJ2-3 and V is TRBV28, with 10 bases fitting TRBD2. J was trimmed by 7 bases and V by 6 bases; bases with no gene match: 7. The CDR3 covers 14 residues. The germline CDR1 and CDR2 sequences are MDHEN and SYDVKM.